What follows are 28 T cell receptor beta chains derived from one specimen sequenced in a study of beta chain features in type 1 diabetes. cDNA synthesis used the whole RNA isolate, giving expressed TCRB sequences. Method: immunoSEQ multiplex PCR; TCRdb's copy keeps in-frame clones and lacks some. The sample has roughly 500,000 clones; 30% are singletons. The sample consisted of naive CD4+ T cells from blood. The origin of the receptors is a man between 18 and 35 years old in good health.

Only a few counts were recorded for this clone. The rearrangement links TRBV30 to TRBJ2-6, with 9 nucleotides matching TRBD1. V lost 5 bases and J lost 3; bases outside the gene matches: 8. The germline gives CDR1 GTSNPN, CDR2 SVGIG (reference sequence). The CDR3 contains 16 residues. CDR3 region: CAWGTTGGSGANVLTF. In DNA form, the CDR3 reads TGTGCCTGGGGAACTACAGGGGGCAGTGGGGCCAACGTCCTGACTTTC.

This clone has a handful of counts. The CDR3: CASSLGTGPNEKLFF. CDR3 nucleotides: TGTGCCAGCAGCTTAGGCACAGGGCCTAATGAAAAACTGTTTTTT. The genes are TRBV7-9 and TRBJ1-4, with a possible D match to TRBD1 (6 bases). The germline V gene has CDR1 SEHNR and CDR2 FQNEAQ (reference sequence). Deletions cut 1 base from V and 3 bases from J, with 9 bases between. The CDR3 is 15 residues long.

V and J are TRBV27 and TRBJ2-7; TRBD2 matches at 10 bases. Germline CDR1 and CDR2: MNHEY and SMNVEV (reference sequence). The V and J ends lost 2 bases and 2 bases, in that order; junction bases with no gene match: 6. This CDR3 contains 16 residues. The DNA of the CDR3 is TGTGCCAGCAGTTTACTAGCGGGAGTTATCCCCTACGAGCAGTACTTC. This encodes CASSLLAGVIPYEQYF.

This clone occurred a few times. The chain uses TRBV23-1 and TRBJ2-5, with D uncertain. TRBV23-1 is treated as an ORF (open reading frame) with a function not yet certain. The CDR3 extends over 14 amino acids. DNA of the CDR3: TGCGCTAGACCTGGGCGGAGATTGCGGGAGACCCAGTACTTC. The encoded protein is CARPGRRLRETQYF.

The chain couples TRBV18 to TRBJ2-6; possibly TRBD1 for D (6 bases). The CDR3 is 14 amino acids. Trimming cost V 6 bases and J 2 bases, with 8 bases left between them. The germline V gene has CDR1 KGHSH and CDR2 LQKENI. CDR3 DNA: TGTGCCAGCTCGCCAGGGGCTGGGGCCAACGTCCTGACTTTC. Its translation: CASSPGAGANVLTF.

This clone came up a few times. V is TRBV7-2 and J is TRBJ2-5, with 12 bases identical to TRBD2. The CDR3 loop spans 15 amino acids. Per the germline V gene, CDR1 is SGHTA and CDR2 is FQGNSA. V dropped 6 bases and J dropped 4; count of bases not matched to a gene: 6. CDR3 DNA sequence: TGTGCCAGCAGTCAAACTAGCGGGAGGCCAGAGACCCAGTACTTC. Amino acids: CASSQTSGRPETQYF.

Only a few counts were recorded for this clone. A read error may produce the germline difference seen at one junction end. The V gene is TRBV29-1, the J gene TRBJ2-7; D unresolved. This CDR3 comprises 9 residues. CDR1 is SQVTM and CDR2 is ANQGSEA in the germline V gene. CDR3 coding DNA: TGCAGCGGTCGGACCCCCCGGGCATTC. It yields the protein CSGRTPRAF.

J is TRBJ2-7 and V is TRBV5-6; D may correspond to TRBD1 or TRBD2 (5 bases each). V lost 4 bases and J lost 6, with 20 bases in between. The CDR3 totals 15 residues. Germline V CDR1 and CDR2: SGHDT, YYEEEE. CDR3 protein: CASSVAGALRGEQYF. CDR3 DNA sequence: TGTGCCAGCAGCGTGGCCGGGGCCTTACGGGGCGAGCAGTACTTC.

The chain uses TRBV27 and TRBJ2-1; D unclear. This CDR3 is built from 13 residues. The ends were cut back, 3 bases at V and 5 bases at J, with 8 bases in the middle. CDR1 MNHEY and CDR2 SMNVEV come from the germline V gene (reference sequence). CDR3 protein: CASSFEVHNEQFF. Here the CDR3 DNA reads TGTGCCAGCAGTTTTGAGGTACACAATGAGCAGTTCTTC.

The V and J genes are TRBV9 and TRBJ2-5; D gene uncertain. Trimming removed 0 bases from V and 3 bases from J, with 12 bases in between. Germline CDR1 reads SGDLS; CDR2 reads YYNGEE. The length of the CDR3 is 15 residues. The CDR3 spells CASSVGSNREETQYF. In nucleotides, the CDR3 is TGTGCCAGCAGCGTAGGCAGTAATCGGGAAGAGACCCAGTACTTC.

The V call is TRBV5-4, the J call TRBJ2-1; 13 bases fit TRBD2. The V and J ends lost 5 bases and 6 bases, in that order; junction bases with no gene match: 5. The CDR3 spans 15 residues. Germline V gene lookup returns CDR1 SGHNT and CDR2 YYREEE (reference sequence). CDR3 coding DNA: TGTGCCAGCAGGTCCGGGACTAGCGGGGCCAATGAGCAGTTCTTC. This encodes CASRSGTSGANEQFF.

The chain links TRBV27 to TRBJ2-5, with no clear D. CDR1 and CDR2 from the germline V gene are MNHEY and SMNVEV (reference sequence). Trimming took 5 bases from V and 3 from J, leaving 10 bases between them. CDR3 length: 13 residues. The CDR3 bases are TGTGCCAGCAGTCCCCGGGCAAAAGAGACCCAGTACTTC. It is translated as CASSPRAKETQYF.

The chain joins TRBV19 to TRBJ2-4; unclear D gene. Trimming stripped 5 bases from V and 4 bases from J, with 6 bases between. CDR1 is LNHDA, CDR2 SQIVND, per germline (reference sequence). The CDR3 consists of 12 residues. CDR3: CASSWLKNIQYF. The DNA for the CDR3 is TGTGCCAGTAGTTGGTTGAAAAACATTCAGTACTTC.

This clone has more than one count but fewer than ten. V gene TRBV11-2 combines with J gene TRBJ2-3; possible D gene TRBD1, 6 bases. Germline V gene data show CDR1 as SGHAT and CDR2 as FQNNGV. The CDR3 length is 12 residues. Trimming removed 6 bases from V and 3 bases from J, with 7 bases in between. CDR3: CASRDRTDTQYF. CDR3 bases: TGTGCCAGCAGGGACAGAACAGATACGCAGTATTTT.

The CDR3 protein is CAWTGGVQETQYF. The CDR3 DNA follows: TGTGCCTGGACGGGAGGAGTCCAAGAGACCCAGTACTTC. The rearrangement links TRBV30 to TRBJ2-5; 7 nucleotides match TRBD2. V trimming: 4 bases; J trimming: 1 base; junction bases outside the gene matches: 3. Germline CDR1 and CDR2: GTSNPN and SVGIG (reference sequence). The CDR3 sequence is 13 residues long.

This clone was seen a handful of times. The chain combines TRBV18 with TRBJ2-7, with 10 bases that match TRBD2. V lost 0 bases to trimming and J lost 6 bases; unmatched junction nucleotides: 2. This CDR3 contains 14 residues. CDR1 and CDR2 (germline): KGHSH, LQKENI. CDR3 in amino acids: CASSPPLAGAEQYF. DNA of the CDR3: TGTGCCAGCTCACCACCCCTAGCGGGAGCCGAGCAGTACTTC.

Only a few counts were recorded for this clone. This rearrangement joins TRBV29-1 to TRBJ2-3; D remains ambiguous. V was cut by 5 bases and J by 3 bases, with 6 bases left in between. CDR1 and CDR2 from the germline V gene are SQVTM and ANQGSEA. CDR3 length: 11 residues. The CDR3 nucleotides read TGCAGCGTTACCCCGACAGATACGCAGTATTTT. Amino acid sequence: CSVTPTDTQYF.

The DNA for the CDR3 is TGTGCCAGCAGCTCGGTACTAGCCTCGAACAATGAGCAGTTCTTC. Amino acids: CASSSVLASNNEQFF. This chain connects TRBV7-2 to TRBJ2-1; the D gene is possibly TRBD2 (6 bases). The V gene lost 4 bases and the J gene lost 5 bases, with 15 bases spanning the gap. The CDR3 consists of 15 residues. Germline V gene lookup returns CDR1 SGHTA and CDR2 FQGNSA.

The chain couples TRBV9 to TRBJ2-5; possible D gene TRBD2, 5 bases. CDR3 length equals 17 residues. Between the trimmed V and J ends, which lost 3 bases and 5 bases, there was a span of 23 bases. CDR1 and CDR2 (germline): SGDLS, YYNGEE. CDR3 in amino acids: CASSAYSYDRDGETQYF. DNA for the CDR3: TGTGCCAGCAGCGCCTATTCGTACGACCGGGATGGGGAGACCCAGTACTTC.

The gene calls are TRBV29-1 and TRBJ2-3; 7 positions agree with TRBD1. Germline V CDR1 and CDR2: SQVTM, ANQGSEA. The length of the CDR3 is 15 residues. The V segment lost 5 bases and the J segment 2 bases; nucleotides outside the gene matches: 10. The CDR3 spells CSVPATGDPTDTQYF. DNA for the CDR3: TGCAGCGTTCCCGCTACAGGGGACCCCACAGATACGCAGTATTTT.

The genes are TRBV29-1 and TRBJ2-2, with D perhaps given as TRBD1 or TRBD2 (5 bases each). Germline V lookup: CDR1 SQVTM, CDR2 ANQGSEA. The CDR3 consists of 15 residues. The V and J ends lost 0 bases and 4 bases respectively, with 12 bases between them. CDR3 sequence: CSVEDQGAITGELFF. Here the CDR3 DNA reads TGCAGCGTTGAAGATCAGGGAGCGATCACCGGGGAGCTGTTTTTT.

The V and J genes are TRBV15 and TRBJ2-3; 8 bases fit TRBD1. The CDR3 spans 14 residues. V shed 1 base and J 6 bases; nucleotides not matched to a gene: 3. CDR1 LNHNV and CDR2 YYDKDF come from the germline V gene (reference sequence). This CDR3 reads CATSRGTGPDTQYF. CDR3 DNA sequence: TGTGCCACCAGCAGAGGGACAGGGCCCGATACGCAGTATTTT.

This clone was detected a few times. The gene calls are TRBV9 and TRBJ1-5, with 8 bases matching TRBD1. The germline V gene encodes CDR1 SGDLS and CDR2 YYNGEE. V was pared by 0 bases and J by 5 bases, with 4 bases of the junction left unmatched. The CDR3 is made up of 15 amino acids. The CDR3 sequence: CASSVGQGRDQPQHF. For the CDR3, the DNA is TGTGCCAGCAGCGTAGGACAGGGGCGAGATCAGCCCCAGCATTTT.

Comment on this clone: The sample carries other DNA sequences with the same CDR3. V and J are TRBV15 and TRBJ2-7; 7 bases fit TRBD1. This CDR3 spans 13 amino acids. The V gene's germline CDR1 is LNHNV and CDR2 YYDKDF (reference sequence). J lost 2 bases, V lost 5 bases, and 3 bases had no gene match. DNA of the CDR3: TGTGCCACCAGCCGGGACAGAACCTACGAGCAGTACTTC. Its protein is CATSRDRTYEQYF. The whole variable domain, filled in from reference TRBV15 and TRBJ2-7, reads DAMVIQNPRYQVTQFGKPVTLSCSQTLNHNVMYWYQQKSSQAPKLLFHYYDKDFNNEADTPDNFQSRRPNTSFCFLDIRSPGLGDTAMYLCATSRDRTYEQYFGPGTRLTVT.

This clone was seen a few times. J is TRBJ2-5 and V is TRBV15; D is perhaps TRBD1 or TRBD2 (5 bases each). Germline V gene lookup returns CDR1 LNHNV and CDR2 YYDKDF (reference sequence). V dropped 0 bases and J dropped 2 bases, with 10 bases sitting between them. This CDR3 is built from 15 residues. The CDR3 sequence: CATSRDRGPQETQYF. In DNA form, the CDR3 reads TGTGCCACCAGCAGAGATCGGGGACCACAAGAGACCCAGTACTTC.

As DNA, the CDR3 is TGCGCCAGCAGCCCTTCCCCCGGACAGCCCCGGGGTATGAACACTGAAGCTTTCTTT. Translated: CASSPSPGQPRGMNTEAFF. The gene calls are TRBV4-3 and TRBJ1-1, with D possibly TRBD1 on 6 matching bases. Trimming left V 4 bases short and J 0 bases short, with 24 bases between. The CDR3 length is 19 residues. Per germline, CDR1 LGHNA and CDR2 YSLEER.

V usage is TRBV10-3 and J usage is TRBJ2-3, with 11 nucleotides matching TRBD2. Germline V CDR1 and CDR2: ENHRY, SYGVKD. This CDR3 is built from 15 residues. The V gene end was trimmed by 0 bases and the J gene end by 5 bases; junction bases not matched to a gene: 1. The CDR3 reads CAISESTSGKDTQYF. The CDR3 DNA reads as TGTGCCATCAGTGAGTCGACTAGCGGGAAAGATACGCAGTATTTT.

This clone was picked up a small number of times. The genes are TRBV15 and TRBJ2-1, with TRBD2 matching over 11 bases. Germline CDR1 is LNHNV and CDR2 is YYDKDF (reference sequence). The ends lost 1 base at V and 2 bases at J; junction bases unmatched: 4. This CDR3 is built from 17 residues. CDR3 region: CATSRGGTSGAYNEQFF. The CDR3 nucleotides are TGTGCCACCAGCAGAGGTGGGACTAGCGGAGCCTACAATGAGCAGTTCTTC.